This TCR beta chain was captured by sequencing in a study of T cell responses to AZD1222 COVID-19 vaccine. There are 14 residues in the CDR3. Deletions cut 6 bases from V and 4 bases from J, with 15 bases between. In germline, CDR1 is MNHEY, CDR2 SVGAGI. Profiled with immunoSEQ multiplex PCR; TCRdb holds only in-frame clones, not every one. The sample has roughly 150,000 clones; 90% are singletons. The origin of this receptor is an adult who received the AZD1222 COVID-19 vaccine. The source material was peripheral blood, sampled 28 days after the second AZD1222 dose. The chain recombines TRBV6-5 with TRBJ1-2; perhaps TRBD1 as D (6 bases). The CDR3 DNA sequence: TGTGCCAGCAGGGACTTTGGACAGAGCTATGGCTACACCTTC. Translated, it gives CASRDFGQSYGYTF.